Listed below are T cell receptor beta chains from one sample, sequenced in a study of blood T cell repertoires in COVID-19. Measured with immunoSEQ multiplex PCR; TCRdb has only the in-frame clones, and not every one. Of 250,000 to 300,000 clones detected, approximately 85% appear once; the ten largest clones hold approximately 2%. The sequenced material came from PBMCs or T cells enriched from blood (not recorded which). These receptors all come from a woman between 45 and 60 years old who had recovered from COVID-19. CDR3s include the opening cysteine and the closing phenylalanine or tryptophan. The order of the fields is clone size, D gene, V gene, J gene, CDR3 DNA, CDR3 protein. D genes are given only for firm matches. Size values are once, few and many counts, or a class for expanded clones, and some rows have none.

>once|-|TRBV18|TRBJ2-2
TGTGCCAGCTCACCACCGGCGCGGACCGGGGAGCTGTTTTTT
CASSPPARTGELFF
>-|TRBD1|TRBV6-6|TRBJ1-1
TGTGCCAGCAGTTCGACAGGGATGACTGAAGCTTTCTTT
CASSSTGMTEAFF
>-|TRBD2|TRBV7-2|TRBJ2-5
TGTGCCAGCAGCCTCGGGACTAGCGGGAGAGAGACCCAGTACTTC
CASSLGTSGRETQYF
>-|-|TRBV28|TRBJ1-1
TGTGCCAGCAGTTTGTCTGTCGGGGGGGTAGTGCAGGCTTTCTTT
CASSLSVGGVVQAFF
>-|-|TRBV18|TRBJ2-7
TGTGCCAGCTCACAAACAGGAACCTACGAGCAGTACTTC
CASSQTGTYEQYF
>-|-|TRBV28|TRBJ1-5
TGTGCCAGCAGATCATGGCAGGGCACAAATCAGCCCCAGCATTTT
CASRSWQGTNQPQHF
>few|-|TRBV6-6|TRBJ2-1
TGTGCCAGCGTCCTAGCCGCTTACAATGAGCAGTTCTTC
CASVLAAYNEQFF
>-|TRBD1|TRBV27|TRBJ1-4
TGTGCCAGCAGGATGACAGGGTATGCGGCTAATGAAAAACTGTTTTTT
CASRMTGYAANEKLFF
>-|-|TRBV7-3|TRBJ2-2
TGTGCCAGCAGCTTATCCGGAGGGGGCGGCGGGGAGCTGTTTTTT
CASSLSGGGGGELFF
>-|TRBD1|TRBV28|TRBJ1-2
TGTGCCAGCAGTTTGGACAGGGTGCATGGCTACACCTTC
CASSLDRVHGYTF
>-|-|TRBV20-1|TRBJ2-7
TGCAGTGCGAGAGGATCGGGCGAGCAGTACTTC
CSARGSGEQYF
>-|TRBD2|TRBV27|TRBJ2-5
TGTGCCAGCAGTTCTTTAGCGGGAGGGCGGTTGGAGACCCAGTACTTC
CASSSLAGGRLETQYF
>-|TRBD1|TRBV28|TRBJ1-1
TGTGCCAGCAGCCCACCGGGACAGTCCATGAACACTGAAGCTTTCTTT
CASSPPGQSMNTEAFF
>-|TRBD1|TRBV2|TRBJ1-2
TGTGCCAGCAGTGGTCTACAGGGGGGTTCAGGTGGCTACACCTTC
CASSGLQGGSGGYTF
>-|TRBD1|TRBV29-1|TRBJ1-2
TGCAGCGGGGGACAGGGCTATGGCTACACCTTC
CSGGQGYGYTF
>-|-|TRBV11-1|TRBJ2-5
TGTGCCAGCAGCTTTTCGGAGACCCAGTACTTC
CASSFSETQYF
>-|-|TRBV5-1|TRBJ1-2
TGCGCCAGCAGCCACACTACGAACTATGGCTACACCTTC
CASSHTTNYGYTF
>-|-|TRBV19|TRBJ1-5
TGTGCCAGTAGTTCCACCCACAATAGCAATCAGCCCCAGCATTTT
CASSSTHNSNQPQHF
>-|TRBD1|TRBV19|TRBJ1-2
TGTGCCAGTAGTATGGGGACAGGGAAGGGCTACACCTTC
CASSMGTGKGYTF
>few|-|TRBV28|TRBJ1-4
TGTGCCAGCAGTTCAGGGGTTGAAAAACTGTTTTTT
CASSSGVEKLFF
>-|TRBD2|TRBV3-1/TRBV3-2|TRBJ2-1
TGTGCCAGCAGCCAAGATCCCGGACTAGCGGGCGAGCAGTTCTTC
CASSQDPGLAGEQFF
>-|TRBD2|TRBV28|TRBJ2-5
TGTGCCAGCAGCAGTCACACGGCGGGAGGCCCCCAAGAGACCCAGTACTTC
CASSSHTAGGPQETQYF
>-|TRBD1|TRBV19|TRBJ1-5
TGTGCCAGTAGTGCCGCCGGGACAGGGGGCTATCAGCCCCAGCATTTT
CASSAAGTGGYQPQHF
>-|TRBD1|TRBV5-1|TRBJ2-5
TGCGCCAGCAGCTTGGCCGAACAGGGGGCATGGGAGACCCAGTACTTC
CASSLAEQGAWETQYF
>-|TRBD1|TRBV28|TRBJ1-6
TGTGCCACACCCGGACAGGGGGCCTCACCCCTCCACTTT
CATPGQGASPLHF
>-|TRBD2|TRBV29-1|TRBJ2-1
TGCAGCGTCCCTAGCGGGAGATACAATGAGCAGTTCTTC
CSVPSGRYNEQFF